The TCR beta chain described here comes from a study of CXCR3-negative and CXCR3-positive naive CD8 T cells. Study-wide results and limits: The study found CXCR3 expression partially decreased after cryopreservation and ran most assays on fresh PBMCs. Naive cells with CXCR3 showed TRB CDR3s that were more hydrophobic than those in CXCR3-negative naive cells.

Remarks on this clonotype: No antigen is known for it.

The TRB cDNA libraries were prepared by 5' RACE with UMI labels. For each CDR3 protein, TCRdb gives one entry from its re-call of the 5' RACE reads, without DNA. The listing records around 88,000 distinct CDR3 sequences. The CDR3 extends over 16 amino acids. Sequencing was carried out using naive CXCR3+ CD8+ T cells from blood. Subset noted: CD45RO-CCR7+CD27+CD95- naive CD8+ T cells expressing CXCR3 (TNR3+). The receptor was isolated from a human donor in good health. Some clones in this sample may be carry-over from other donors' samples. The rearrangement uses TRBV12-3 or TRBV12-4 and TRBJ2-2; the D call of TRBD1 rests on TCRdb alone, since no DNA is present to check it. The CDR3 sequence: CASSTGTGEVHGELFF.